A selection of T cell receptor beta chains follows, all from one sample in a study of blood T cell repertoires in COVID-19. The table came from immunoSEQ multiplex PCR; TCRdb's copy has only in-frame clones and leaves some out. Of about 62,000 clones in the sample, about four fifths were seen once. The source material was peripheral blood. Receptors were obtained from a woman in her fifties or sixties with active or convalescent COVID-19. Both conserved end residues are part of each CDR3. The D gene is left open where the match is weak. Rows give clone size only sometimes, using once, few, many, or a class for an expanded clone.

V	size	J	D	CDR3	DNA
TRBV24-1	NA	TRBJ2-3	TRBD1	CATSDLGQGEDTQYF	TGTGCCACCAGTGATCTCGGACAGGGGGAAGATACGCAGTATTTT
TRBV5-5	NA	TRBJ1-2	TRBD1	CASSFRDRGGDGYTF	TGTGCCAGCAGCTTCCGGGACAGGGGAGGGGATGGCTACACCTTC
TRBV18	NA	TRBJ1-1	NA	CASSPSHREESFF	TGTGCCAGCTCACCTTCCCACCGAGAGGAATCTTTCTTT
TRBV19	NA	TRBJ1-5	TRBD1	CASGDRSTQPQHF	TGTGCCAGTGGGGACAGGTCCACTCAGCCCCAGCATTTT
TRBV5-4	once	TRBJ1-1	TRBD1	CASSLNARGRTEAFF	TGTGCCAGCAGCTTGAACGCCAGGGGGCGGACTGAAGCTTTCTTT
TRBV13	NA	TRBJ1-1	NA	CASSLTGHTEAFF	TGTGCCAGCAGCTTAACAGGGCACACTGAAGCTTTCTTT
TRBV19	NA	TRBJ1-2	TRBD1	CASSIGGQGNYGYTF	TGTGCCAGTAGTATTGGGGGACAGGGAAACTATGGCTACACCTTC
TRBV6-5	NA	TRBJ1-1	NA	CASSYARGVAEAFF	TGTGCCAGCAGTTACGCCCGGGGGGTAGCTGAAGCTTTCTTT
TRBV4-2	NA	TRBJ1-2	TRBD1	CAGSQGGGTGGVYGYTF	TGTGCCGGCAGCCAAGGAGGCGGGACAGGGGGCGTGTATGGCTACACCTTC
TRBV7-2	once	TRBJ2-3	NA	CASSSQGLSTDTQYF	TGTGCCAGCAGCTCCCAGGGGCTTTCGACAGATACGCAGTATTTT
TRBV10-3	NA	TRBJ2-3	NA	CAISESRDTQYF	TGTGCCATCAGTGAGTCTAGAGATACGCAGTATTTT
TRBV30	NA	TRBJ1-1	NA	CAWRAGSTEAFF	TGTGCCTGGAGAGCGGGGAGTACTGAAGCTTTCTTT
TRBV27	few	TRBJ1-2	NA	CASSSTITGGYGYTF	TGTGCCAGCAGTTCCACCATCACCGGGGGGTATGGCTACACCTTC
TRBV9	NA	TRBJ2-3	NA	CASSAEWASGTDTQYF	TGTGCCAGCAGCGCCGAGTGGGCTAGCGGCACAGATACGCAGTATTTT
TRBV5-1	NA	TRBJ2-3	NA	CASSSKGPSTDTQYF	TGCGCCAGCAGCTCGAAGGGGCCTAGCACAGATACGCAGTATTTT
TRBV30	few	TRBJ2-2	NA	CAWSRKGLGVGELFF	TGTGCCTGGAGTCGCAAGGGCCTAGGGGTCGGGGAGCTGTTTTTT
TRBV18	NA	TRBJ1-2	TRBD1	CASSLRDRDGYTF	TGTGCCAGCTCACTCCGGGACAGGGATGGCTACACCTTC
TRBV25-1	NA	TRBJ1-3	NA	CASSESRAYSGNTIYF	TGTGCCAGCAGTGAATCGAGGGCGTACTCTGGAAACACCATATATTTT
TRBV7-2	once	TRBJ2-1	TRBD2	CASRLDPAGGPDEQFF	TGTGCCAGCAGGTTAGATCCCGCGGGAGGGCCCGATGAGCAGTTCTTC
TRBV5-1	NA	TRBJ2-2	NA	CASREAESGELFF	TGCGCCAGCAGGGAAGCGGAGTCCGGGGAGCTGTTTTTT
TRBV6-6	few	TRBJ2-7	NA	CASSYQGPPDEQYF	TGTGCCAGCAGTTACCAGGGGCCACCTGACGAGCAGTACTTC
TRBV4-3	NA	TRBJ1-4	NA	CASSQDTGGNEKLFF	TGCGCCAGCAGCCAAGACACGGGGGGAAACGAAAAACTGTTTTTT
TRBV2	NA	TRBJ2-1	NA	CASSAEGSVYNEQFF	TGTGCCAGCAGTGCCGAAGGTAGCGTATACAATGAGCAGTTCTTC
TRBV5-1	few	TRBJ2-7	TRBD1	CASSETGGYPYEQYF	TGCGCCAGCAGCGAGACAGGGGGATACCCCTACGAGCAGTACTTC
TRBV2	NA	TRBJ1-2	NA	CASHRASNYGYTF	TGTGCCAGCCACAGGGCTTCTAACTATGGCTACACCTTC
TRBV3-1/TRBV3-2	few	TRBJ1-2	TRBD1	CASSQETDRAGGYTF	TGTGCCAGCAGCCAAGAGACCGACAGGGCGGGTGGCTACACCTTC
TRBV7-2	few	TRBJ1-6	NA	CASTTPGSSYNSPLHF	TGTGCCAGCACAACACCGGGTAGCTCCTATAATTCACCCCTCCACTTT
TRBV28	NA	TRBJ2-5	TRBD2	CASSPWTSLGETQYF	TGTGCCAGCAGCCCCTGGACTAGCCTCGGAGAGACCCAGTACTTC